This TCR beta chain was captured by sequencing in a study of blood T cell repertoires in COVID-19. Study information: Specimens from acute and convalescent COVID-19 originated in the United States, Italy and Spain. Sample material is recorded as cDNA or gDNA derived from T cells, B-cell-depleted T cells, or PBMCs.

Trimming cost V 4 bases and J 7 bases, with 11 bases left between them. From germline, CDR1 is LGHDT and CDR2 YNNKEL (reference sequence). The CDR3 is made up of 12 amino acids. In the authors' methods: Estimation of nucleated cell counts was performed using reference gene primer amplification. Some clones are missing from TCRdb's copy, which holds only in-frame ones; the method was immunoSEQ multiplex PCR. V and J calls plus clone size are reproduced from that table; the DNA served to infer D and trimming. The data contain about 260,000 clones, more than 70% of them singletons. The J gene is TRBJ2-7, the V gene TRBV3-1 (or the pseudogene TRBV3-2); D remains unclear. Input material: peripheral blood. This sequence was found in a woman between 50 and 59 years old with acute or convalescent COVID-19. CDR3 amino acids: CASSLLFTEQYF. In DNA form, the CDR3 reads TGTGCCAGCAGCCTCCTTTTCACAGAGCAGTACTTC.